The 23 T cell receptor beta chains given below trace back to one sample, sequenced in a study of blood T cell repertoires in COVID-19. Assay: immunoSEQ multiplex PCR; the TCRdb copy retains only in-frame clones and omits some. Found here are 150,000 to 200,000 clones, 87% of them singletons; the top ten hold 20% to 25%. What was sequenced was peripheral blood. These receptors came from a man in his sixties with active or convalescent COVID-19.

This chain joins TRBV5-1 and TRBJ2-5; D remains ambiguous. There are 13 residues in the CDR3. The V end was cut by 2 bases, the J end by 5 bases, with 10 bases between. Looked up from germline, CDR1 is SGHRS and CDR2 is YFSETQ. CDR3 sequence reads: CASSFIVQETQYF. The CDR3 DNA reads TGCGCCAGCAGCTTCATCGTCCAGGAGACCCAGTACTTC.

The chain employs TRBV15 and TRBJ1-5; no clear D gene. This CDR3 comprises 12 residues. V was clipped by 4 bases and J by 6 bases, with 7 bases between them. Per germline, CDR1 LNHNV and CDR2 YYDKDF (reference sequence). CDR3 in amino acids: CATSTPGQPQHF. CDR3 DNA: TGTGCCACCAGCACCCCAGGTCAGCCCCAGCATTTT.

The rearrangement joins TRBV23-1 to TRBJ2-7; D is possibly TRBD1 (6 bases). TRBV23-1 is an ORF; its function is uncertain. The CDR3 extends over 16 amino acids. Deletions cut 4 bases from V and 1 base from J, with 17 bases between. In DNA, the CDR3 is TGCGCCAGCAGTCCTACAGGGATGGGGGTTTCCTACGAGCAGTACTTC. The encoded protein is CASSPTGMGVSYEQYF.

The rearrangement links TRBV2 to TRBJ2-2; D might be TRBD1 (5 bases). This CDR3 has 12 amino acids. V gave up 4 bases and J gave up 6 bases, with 6 bases separating them. Germline V gives CDR1 SNHLY, CDR2 FYNNEI. The CDR3 region has the DNA TGTGCCAGCAGTGTACAGGCCGGGGAGCTGTTTTTT. Protein sequence: CASSVQAGELFF.

This chain joins TRBV29-1 and TRBJ1-5; D is perhaps TRBD1 (6 bases). V lost 6 bases and J lost 6, with 21 bases in between. CDR1 is SQVTM and CDR2 is ANQGSEA in the germline V gene. This CDR3 contains 15 residues. As DNA, the CDR3 is TGCAGCGTGGCCATTGGGGGGGGCAGCGGTCAGCCCCAGCATTTT. Amino acid sequence: CSVAIGGGSGQPQHF.

The chain carries TRBV2 and TRBJ2-5, with TRBD2 matching 7 bases. J was trimmed by 8 bases and V by 7 bases; bases with no gene match: 7. Germline CDR1 is SNHLY and CDR2 is FYNNEI. The length of the CDR3 is 12 residues. CDR3 sequence (DNA): TGTGCCAGCAAAACTAGCGCGGTAACCCAGTACTTC. The encoded protein is CASKTSAVTQYF.

The chain links TRBV11-2 to TRBJ1-1; TRBD1 matches at 9 bases. The junction had 5 bases not matched to a gene; V was cut back by 5 bases and J by 1 base. The CDR3 consists of 15 residues. CDR1 and CDR2 from the germline V gene are SGHAT and FQNNGV. CDR3 DNA: TGTGCCAGCAGCCTCCGACAGGGGGGGAACACTGAAGCTTTCTTT. This translates into CASSLRQGGNTEAFF. Combining the CDR3 with reference TRBV11-2 and TRBJ1-1 gives the whole variable domain EAGVAQSPRYKIIEKRQSVAFWCNPISGHATLYWYQQILGQGPKLLIQFQNNGVVDDSQLPKDRFSAERLKGVDSTLKIQPAKLEDSAVYLCASSLRQGGNTEAFFGQGTRLTVV.

The V gene is TRBV24-1, the J gene TRBJ2-7; TRBD1 agrees at 9 bases. Germline trimming cut 7 bases from V and 7 bases from J; bases unmatched to any gene: 7. In germline, CDR1 is KGHDR, CDR2 SFDVKD. The CDR3 runs 13 residues. Written as DNA, the CDR3 is TGTGCCACCAGCAGGGGACAGGGCGGGGAGCAGTACTTC. It encodes CATSRGQGGEQYF.

The chain uses TRBV19 and TRBJ1-5; TRBD1 matches at 9 bases. V was pared by 5 bases and J by 4 bases, with 9 bases of the junction left unmatched. The CDR3 consists of 16 residues. The V gene's germline CDR1 is LNHDA and CDR2 SQIVND (reference sequence). CDR3 protein: CASSPRGTGNNQPQHF. The CDR3 DNA sequence: TGTGCCAGTAGTCCGCGGGGGACAGGGAATAATCAGCCCCAGCATTTT.

The chain couples TRBV2 to TRBJ1-3, with TRBD1 identical over 8 bases. Germline CDR1 and CDR2: SNHLY and FYNNEI. V was clipped by 5 bases and J by 3 bases; unmatched bases: 6. The CDR3 has 15 residues. The CDR3 region has the DNA TGTGCCAGCAGTCCGGACAGGGCGAATGGAAACACCATATATTTT. It is translated as CASSPDRANGNTIYF.

The chain is built from TRBV5-1 and TRBJ1-1; 10 bases align to TRBD1. The CDR3 is 17 amino acids. Per the germline V gene, CDR1 is SGHRS and CDR2 is YFSETQ. The J segment lost 0 bases and the V segment lost 0 bases, leaving 5 bases of the junction unmatched. DNA of the CDR3: TGCGCCAGCAGCTTGGCCGGGACAGGGGCCATGAACACTGAAGCTTTCTTT. This sequence encodes CASSLAGTGAMNTEAFF.

The rearrangement links TRBV6-1 to TRBJ2-3, with D possibly matching TRBD2 (6 bases). Germline V CDR1 and CDR2: MNHNS, SASEGT. The ends were cut back, 4 bases at V and 2 bases at J, with 19 bases in the middle. This CDR3 comprises 17 residues. CDR3 DNA sequence: TGTGCCAGCAGTGGGTCTGGTCGTCGCGGGGTCACAGATACGCAGTATTTT. Translated, it gives CASSGSGRRGVTDTQYF.

The chain carries TRBV7-9 and TRBJ2-3, with 9 bases that match TRBD2. Germline values: CDR1 SEHNR, CDR2 FQNEAQ (reference sequence). CDR3 length equals 16 residues. Trimming removed 5 bases from V and 4 bases from J; junction bases left unmatched: 10. The CDR3 bases are TGTGCCAGCAGCCGCGAATTAAGCGGGGGGTCAGATACGCAGTATTTT. Translated, it gives CASSRELSGGSDTQYF.

The chain recombines TRBV29-1 with TRBJ1-2; D is unresolved. This CDR3 contains 10 residues. Deletions cut 3 bases from V and 4 bases from J, with 3 bases between. CDR1 and CDR2 from the germline V gene are SQVTM and ANQGSEA. CDR3 sequence reads: CSVDSYGYTF. In DNA, the CDR3 is TGCAGCGTTGACAGCTATGGCTACACCTTC.

V and J are TRBV19 and TRBJ1-2; D possibly corresponds to TRBD1 (5 bases). Germline lookup yields CDR1 LNHDA and CDR2 SQIVND (reference sequence). The CDR3 covers 17 residues. Trimming took off 2 bases at V and 7 bases at J, with 23 bases between the two ends. DNA for the CDR3: TGTGCCAGTAGTATATGGGTCTTTGACAACCAAAGGGGTGGCTACACCTTC. Translated: CASSIWVFDNQRGGYTF. Drawing the rest from reference TRBV19 and TRBJ1-2, the complete variable domain is DGGITQSPKYLFRKEGQNVTLSCEQNLNHDAMYWYRQDPGQGLRLIYYSQIVNDFQKGDIAEGYSVSREKKESFPLTVTSAQKNPTAFYLCASSIWVFDNQRGGYTFGSGTRLTVV.

V gene TRBV7-2 combines with J gene TRBJ2-3, with 8 bases matching TRBD1. J lost 8 bases, V lost 4 bases, and 5 bases had no gene match. CDR1 and CDR2 from the germline V gene are SGHTA and FQGNSA. The CDR3 contains 13 residues. CDR3 sequence: CASSSDRGGTQYF. DNA of the CDR3: TGTGCCAGCAGCTCAGACAGGGGCGGTACGCAGTATTTT.

The chain uses TRBV6-5 and TRBJ1-2; TRBD1 might be the D (6 bases). This CDR3 is built from 15 residues. V lost 0 bases to trimming and J lost 2 bases, with 10 bases between them. Germline V CDR1 and CDR2: MNHEY, SVGAGI. CDR3 region: CASSYSGQGNYGYTF. CDR3 nucleotide sequence: TGTGCCAGCAGTTACTCGGGGCAGGGGAACTATGGCTACACCTTC.

Only one count was recorded for this clone. The chain recombines TRBV6-5 with TRBJ1-1, with D possibly being TRBD1 (5 bases). Trimming shortened V by 6 bases and J by 1 base, and 15 bases separated the two germline ends. The CDR3 is 15 residues long. Germline CDR1 MNHEY, CDR2 SVGAGI. The DNA of the CDR3 is TGTGCCAGCAGGGGGGGGAGACTTACGAACACTGAAGCTTTCTTT. Translated, it gives CASRGGRLTNTEAFF.

This clone was observed a few times. The chain carries TRBV7-9 and TRBJ2-1, with D maybe TRBD1 (5 bases). This CDR3 is built from 14 residues. The V gene lost 5 bases and the J gene lost 3 bases, with 11 bases spanning the gap. CDR1 and CDR2 (germline): SEHNR, FQNEAQ (reference sequence). The DNA of the CDR3 is TGTGCCAGCAGCCAGGGATTGAACTACAATGAGCAGTTCTTC. It is translated as CASSQGLNYNEQFF. Combining the CDR3 with reference TRBV7-9 and TRBJ2-1 gives the whole variable domain DTGVSQNPRHKITKRGQNVTFRCDPISEHNRLYWYRQTLGQGPEFLTYFQNEAQLEKSRLLSDRFSAERPKGSFSTLEIQRTEQGDSAMYLCASSQGLNYNEQFFGPGTRLTVL.

This clone was counted once. The V gene is TRBV18, the J gene TRBJ1-1; perhaps TRBD1 as D (6 bases). Germline V gene data show CDR1 as KGHSH and CDR2 as LQKENI. V gave up 3 bases and J gave up 4 bases, with 18 bases separating them. The length of the CDR3 is 16 residues. The DNA of the CDR3 is TGTGCCAGCTCACCCCTGGGGGCCTCCACGGCCACTGAAGCTTTCTTT. It yields the protein CASSPLGASTATEAFF.

This clone was recorded a few times. The chain carries TRBV24-1 and TRBJ2-2; D is unclear. Trimming took 7 bases from V and 2 from J, leaving 4 bases between them. The CDR3 contains 12 residues. Germline V gene data show CDR1 as KGHDR and CDR2 as SFDVKD. The CDR3 is CATSLNTGELFF. The CDR3 DNA sequence: TGTGCCACCAGCCTAAACACCGGGGAGCTGTTTTTT.

The chain couples TRBV5-1 to TRBJ2-3, with TRBD2 identical over 10 bases. The CDR3 extends over 16 amino acids. Unmatched junction bases numbered 6, after V lost 1 base and J lost 4 bases. CDR1 SGHRS and CDR2 YFSETQ come from the germline V gene. The CDR3 region is CASSLIAGGEADTQYF. In DNA form, the CDR3 reads TGCGCCAGCAGCTTGATAGCGGGGGGTGAGGCAGATACGCAGTATTTT. The whole variable domain, filled in from reference TRBV5-1 and TRBJ2-3, reads KAGVTQTPRYLIKTRGQQVTLSCSPISGHRSVSWYQQTPGQGLQFLFEYFSETQRNKGNFPGRFSGRQFSNSRSEMNVSTLELGDSALYLCASSLIAGGEADTQYFGPGTRLTVL.

The chain uses TRBV19 and TRBJ1-2, with 8 bases lining up with TRBD1. CDR1 and CDR2 (germline): LNHDA, SQIVND (reference sequence). The ends lost 11 bases at V and 4 bases at J; junction bases unmatched: 12. This CDR3 comprises 14 residues. The CDR3 coding sequence is TGTGCCTCTTTCGCGGCAGGGGGCGGCTATGGCTACACCTTC. Residues: CASFAAGGGYGYTF.